Reported below is one T cell receptor beta chain. This specimen comes from a study of blood T cells in healthy people across ages. Ranging in age from roughly 6 to 90, the donors were healthy Caucasian individuals from Russia. A second PCR, run for roughly 7 to 12 cycles, used a sample-barcoded 5' primer plus a J-beta primer mix. Via MiXCR, TCRdb re-called the 5' RACE reads, giving one row per CDR3 protein. The profile shows about 1,800,000 distinct CDR3 sequences, approximately 28% of them singletons. This sequence originates from a woman aged 25-40 years in good health. Sequencing used blood.

The CDR3 region is CASSYSGRGAPTEAFF. In DNA, the CDR3 is TGTGCCAGCAGTTACTCGGGGCGGGGGGCGCCCACTGAAGCTTTCTTT. V is TRBV6-5 and J is TRBJ1-1; a possible D gene is TRBD1 (6 bases). Germline CDR1 reads MNHEY; CDR2 reads SVGAGI. V dropped 0 bases and J dropped 4 bases, with 15 bases sitting between them. The CDR3 is made up of 16 amino acids.